This T cell receptor beta chain was observed in a study of blood T cells in healthy people across ages. Background on the study: In model experiments, template switching was able to capture about one barcoded beta molecule for every two T cells that were present. Study findings and constraints: Researchers judged that diversity estimates from one million T cells fell short of true values.

Individuals who donated were healthy Caucasians from Russia aged roughly 6 to 100. Donors each provided roughly 10 milliliters of peripheral blood. CDR1 is DFQATT and CDR2 is SNEGSKA in the germline V gene (reference sequence). The CDR3 totals 12 residues. Deletions cut 5 bases from V and 1 base from J, with 8 bases between. About this clonotype itself: Antigen: not known.

The use of a sample-barcoded 5' primer and a J-beta primer mix characterized a second PCR of about 7 to 12 cycles. From the 5' RACE reads, TCRdb called clonotypes with MiXCR, one entry per CDR3 protein. There are around 990,000 distinct CDR3 sequences in the sample; around two fifths occur only once, and around 13% lies in the top ten. This sequence was found in a man younger than 35 in good health. The chain has TRBV20-1 and TRBJ1-1, with TRBD1 as a possible D gene (5 bases). The material sequenced was blood. The CDR3 reads CSAGAENTEAFF. The CDR3 region has the DNA TGCAGTGCTGGGGCTGAGAACACTGAAGCTTTCTTT.